This T cell receptor beta chain was identified during a study of T-cell reconstitution after alpha-beta-depleted transplantation in children. Study results and caveats: The study traced high day-60 TCRbeta diversity in some patients to surviving recipient T cells and thymic progenitors. Two months or so post-transplant, alpha-beta T cells reportedly derived from several hundred expanded graft clones.

Trimming shortened V by 11 bases and J by 6 bases, and 13 bases separated the two germline ends. The CDR3 covers 12 residues. Germline CDR1 reads LNHDA; CDR2 reads SQIVND (reference sequence). It was with unique molecular identifiers that the TCRbeta library was prepared. TCRdb itself ran the PCR reads through MiXCR, one entry per CDR3 protein. This sample has about 300,000 distinct CDR3 sequences, with roughly a tenth found just once. This clonotype was detected ten times or more. What it binds is unknown. V is TRBV19 and J is TRBJ2-2; D call uncertain. The clonotype was recovered from a boy less than two years old with acute myeloid leukemia, due to receive a stem cell transplant. The sequencing here drew on PBMCs, taken before TCRalphabeta/CD19-depleted stem cell transplant. The CDR3 sequence: CAAQTVPGELFF. In DNA, the CDR3 is TGTGCCGCTCAAACGGTCCCCGGGGAGCTGTTTTTT.